This is a list of T cell receptor beta chains from one sample in a study of blood T cell repertoires in COVID-19. This table comes from immunoSEQ multiplex PCR, and its TCRdb copy is limited to in-frame clones, with some not included. The sample comprises under 150,000 clones, about four fifths of which are singletons, and over 5% rests with the top ten. The sample was peripheral blood. Receptors were obtained from a human donor in a cohort sampled during active COVID-19. The conserved cysteine and the conserved F or W are not part of the CDR3 here.

TRBV19	12	TRBJ1-3	ASSSPDSGNTIY
TRBV5-1	13	TRBJ2-3	ASSPQGGGGDTQY
TRBV27	12	TRBJ2-7	ASSLSGSGGEQY
TRBV5-1	12	TRBJ2-2	ASSFPGNTGELF
TRBV12-1	13	TRBJ1-2	ASSFKNRVVSGYT
TRBV11-3	10	TRBJ1-2	ASSPTENGYT
TRBV6-6	12	TRBJ2-5	ASSYSDSVETQY
TRBV2	14	TRBJ1-3	ASSRGVTLSGNTIY
TRBV7-9	13	TRBJ1-2	ASSVDSVNYGGYT
TRBV29-1	9	TRBJ2-1	SVGTDNEQF
TRBV9	15	TRBJ2-2	ASSVVGRGANTGELF
TRBV6-5	12	TRBJ2-1	ASSYSSQGGEQF
TRBV21-1	13	TRBJ1-5	ASSNGQGGAQPQH
TRBV13	14	TRBJ1-2	ASSLGDRGNFYGYT
TRBV5-1	13	TRBJ1-2	ASSIRQGLRYGYT
TRBV5-1	13	TRBJ2-1	ASSLRSGGANEQF
TRBV12-3/TRBV12-4	11	TRBJ2-2	ASSRADTGELF
TRBV6-5	12	TRBJ1-5	ASSTTGDYQPQH
TRBV5-8	13	TRBJ1-4	ASSTYREGNEKLF
TRBV28	13	TRBJ2-3	ASRPQGALSDTQY
TRBV23-1	11	TRBJ2-7	ASSYDRSHEQY
TRBV9	14	TRBJ2-1	ASSVVGAGVYNEQF
TRBV28	12	TRBJ1-2	ASSLKWQTYGYT
TRBV7-2	13	TRBJ1-6	ASSLSGQANSPLH
TRBV30	16	TRBJ2-2	AWSLFGTSSGGTGELF
TRBV4-2	15	TRBJ2-3	ASSQEPTGGVPDTQY
TRBV6-5	11	TRBJ2-5	ASSYRGSETQY
TRBV3-1/TRBV3-2	15	TRBJ2-1	ASSQDIAGLASDEQF
TRBV10-3	12	TRBJ2-7	ANSRGGLSYEQY
TRBV15	14	TRBJ2-7	ATSRDKWQGLHEQY
TRBV30	12	TRBJ1-6	AWSPGQGNSPLH
TRBV15	12	TRBJ1-2	ATSRERQFYGYT
TRBV7-2	13	TRBJ1-3	ASSLSGYSGNTIY
TRBV6-6	14	TRBJ2-3	ASSRSLTGITDTQY
TRBV5-8	13	TRBJ2-1	ASRGRVFSYNEQF
TRBV25-1	14	TRBJ1-6	ASSEGKGTGDSPLH
TRBV5-1	13	TRBJ1-1	ASSPLQGANTEAF
TRBV4-1	12	TRBJ1-2	ASSQATGAYGYT
TRBV7-2	17	TRBJ1-5	ASSPRSGTGRLGNQPQH
TRBV21-1	13	TRBJ2-7	ASSHRDSDPRGQY
TRBV29-1	11	TRBJ1-3	SVGGSSGNTIY
TRBV11-1	13	TRBJ1-6	ASSLQGSVHSPLH
TRBV28	13	TRBJ1-5	ASSSQGYSNQPQH
TRBV18	12	TRBJ1-1	ASSFGGNGAEAF
TRBV11-3	11	TRBJ1-1	ASSLVGETEAF
TRBV10-3	13	TRBJ2-1	AIRPGLAGRNEQF
TRBV4-3	12	TRBJ2-7	ASSQGRGSYEQY
TRBV28	12	TRBJ2-5	ASRASGGQETQY
TRBV28	12	TRBJ1-5	ATSTGMCNQPQH